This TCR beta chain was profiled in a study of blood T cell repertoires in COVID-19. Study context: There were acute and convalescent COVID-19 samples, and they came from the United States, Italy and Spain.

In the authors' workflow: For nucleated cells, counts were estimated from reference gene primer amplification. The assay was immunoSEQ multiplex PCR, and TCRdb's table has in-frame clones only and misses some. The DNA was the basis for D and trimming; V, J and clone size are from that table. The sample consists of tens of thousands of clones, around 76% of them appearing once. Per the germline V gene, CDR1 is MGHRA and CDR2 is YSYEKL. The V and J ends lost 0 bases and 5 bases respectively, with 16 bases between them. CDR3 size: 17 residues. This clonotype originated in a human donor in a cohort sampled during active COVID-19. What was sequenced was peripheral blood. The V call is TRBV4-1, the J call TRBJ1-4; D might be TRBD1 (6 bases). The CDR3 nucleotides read TGCGCCAGCAGCCAAGACCCAGTGGGCAGGGGCAATGAAAAACTGTTTTTT. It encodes CASSQDPVGRGNEKLFF.